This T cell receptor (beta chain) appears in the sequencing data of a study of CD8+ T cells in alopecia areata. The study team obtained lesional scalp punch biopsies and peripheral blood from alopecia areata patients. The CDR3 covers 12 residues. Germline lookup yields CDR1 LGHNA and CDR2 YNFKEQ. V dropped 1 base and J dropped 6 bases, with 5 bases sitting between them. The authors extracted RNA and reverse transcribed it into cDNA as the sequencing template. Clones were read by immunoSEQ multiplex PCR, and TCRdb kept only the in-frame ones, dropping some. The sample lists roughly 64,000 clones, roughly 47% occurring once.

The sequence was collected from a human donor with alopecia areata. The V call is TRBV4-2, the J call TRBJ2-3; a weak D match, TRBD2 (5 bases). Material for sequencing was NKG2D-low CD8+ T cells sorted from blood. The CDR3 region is CASSQGGDTQYF. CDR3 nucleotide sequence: TGTGCCAGCAGCCAAGGAGGGGATACGCAGTATTTT.